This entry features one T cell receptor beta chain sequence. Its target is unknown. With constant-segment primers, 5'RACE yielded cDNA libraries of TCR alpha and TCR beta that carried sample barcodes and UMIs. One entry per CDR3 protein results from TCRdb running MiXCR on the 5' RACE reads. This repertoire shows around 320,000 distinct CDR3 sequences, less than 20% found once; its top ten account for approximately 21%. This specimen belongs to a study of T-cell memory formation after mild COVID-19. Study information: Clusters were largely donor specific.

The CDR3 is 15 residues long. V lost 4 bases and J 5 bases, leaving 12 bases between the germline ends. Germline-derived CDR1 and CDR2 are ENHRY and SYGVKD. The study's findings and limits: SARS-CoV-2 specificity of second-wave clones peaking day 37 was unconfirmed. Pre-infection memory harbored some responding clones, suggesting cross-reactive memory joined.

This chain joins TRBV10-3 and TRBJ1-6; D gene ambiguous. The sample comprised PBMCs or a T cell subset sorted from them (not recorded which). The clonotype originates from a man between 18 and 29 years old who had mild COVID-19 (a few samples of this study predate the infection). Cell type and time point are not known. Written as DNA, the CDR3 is TGTGCCATCAGTGGCTCCACCAGTAATAATTCACCCCTCCACTTT. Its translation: CAISGSTSNNSPLHF.